The entry that follows covers one TCR beta chain sequence. The antigen is not known. TCRdb's table, derived via immunoSEQ multiplex PCR, lists solely in-frame clones and lacks some. The data show 130,000 or so clones, around 92% seen once. This sample was included in a study of T cells in localized non-small cell lung cancer. Notes on the study in general: Among the tissues sampled, uninvolved adjacent lung had the highest T cell clonality, above tumor. Within adjacent lung there appeared a median 57 of the top 100 tumor clones. Longer overall survival associated with higher blood T cell density; shorter survival with higher adjacent-lung clonality.

The junction had 6 bases not matched to a gene; V was cut back by 5 bases and J by 4 bases. Germline V CDR1 and CDR2: SGHTA, FQGTGA. This CDR3 has 14 amino acids. The TCR comes from a female donor older than 55 with stage I lung adenocarcinoma. This rearrangement joins TRBV7-3 to TRBJ2-5; TRBD1 matches 8 bases. The input for sequencing was peripheral blood, taken before any cancer treatment. CDR3 nucleotides: TGTGCCAGCAGCCCCACGGACAGGGCAGAGACCCAGTACTTC. Translating gives CASSPTDRAETQYF.